The sequence of this TCR beta chain was determined in a study of shared clonotypes between healthy human individuals. Broader study findings: Sharing across four donors was highest in naive CD4 (roughly 5%) and lowest in memory CD8 (0.4%).

Deep was the level used in running the assay. Clones were sequenced by immunoSEQ multiplex PCR, and TCRdb holds only the in-frame ones, with some missing. Here the sample spans some 2,100,000 clones, 85% to 95% being singletons. The CDR3 runs 15 residues. CDR1 and CDR2 (germline): MNHNS, SASEGT. V was pared by 6 bases and J by 4 bases, with 15 bases between. A note on this clone: The antigen is undetermined.

Selected positively for CCR7 and CD45RO-negative, naive CD8 cells excluded terminally differentiated effector memory CD45RA+ cells. The sequenced sample was naive CD8+ T cells from PBMCs. This sequence was found in a man aged 18-30 years in good health. Some clones in this sample may be carry-over from other donors' samples. The chain couples TRBV6-1 to TRBJ1-4; maybe TRBD1 (6 bases). The CDR3 is CASRLRGQLNEKLFF. The CDR3 DNA is TGTGCCAGCAGGTTACGGGGACAACTTAATGAAAAACTGTTTTTT.